One and the same sample provided the 18 T cell receptor beta chains below, sequenced in a study of T cells in Graves' hyperthyroidism and ophthalmopathy. TCR beta CDR3 regions were amplified from RNA. Primed by the HTBI set, a first-round RT-PCR was run on the TCR CDR3. TCRdb re-derived calls from the multiplex PCR reads in MiXCR, one entry per CDR3 protein. The sample shows about 340,000 distinct CDR3 sequences, around 23% of them seen only once. The sample taken for sequencing was blood. These receptors came from a woman aged 45-65 years with Graves' hyperthyroidism.

This clonotype was counted at least ten times. The CDR3 DNA reads TGTGCCAGCAGCTCGAAGGACTGGACGGATGAGCAGTTCTTC. Its protein is CASSSKDWTDEQFF. The V and J genes are TRBV7-8 and TRBJ2-1; TRBD2 is a possible D gene (5 bases). The germline V and J ends were trimmed by 4 bases and 8 bases, with 15 bases remaining between them. The CDR3 consists of 14 residues. Looked up from germline, CDR1 is SGHVS and CDR2 is FQNEAQ.

The sample holds a few counts of this clonotype. CDR3: CASTSMRGGSNEQFF. The CDR3 DNA reads as TGTGCCAGCACCTCAATGAGGGGAGGATCCAATGAGCAGTTCTTC. The chain recombines TRBV7-9 with TRBJ2-1, with D tentatively TRBD2 (6 bases). CDR1 and CDR2 from the germline V gene are SEHNR and FQNEAQ (reference sequence). The CDR3 is 15 residues long. Trimming cost V 7 bases and J 6 bases, with 19 bases left between them.

This clonotype was found many times. The chain is built from TRBV7-8 and TRBJ2-3; D gene uncertain. V was cut by 4 bases and J by 1 base, with 9 bases left in between. CDR1 and CDR2 (germline): SGHVS, FQNEAQ. This CDR3 has 14 amino acids. The CDR3 sequence: CASSSYQGTDTQYF. CDR3 nucleotide sequence: TGTGCCAGCAGCTCCTACCAGGGCACAGATACGCAGTATTTT.

This clonotype was seen ten or more times. The chain couples TRBV5-1 to TRBJ2-1; unclear D gene. The V gene's germline CDR1 is SGHRS and CDR2 YFSETQ. The length of the CDR3 is 15 residues. V was trimmed by 3 bases and J by 4 bases, leaving 14 bases between them. The CDR3 is CASSSPGRAYNEQFF. CDR3 sequence (DNA): TGCGCCAGCAGCTCCCCCGGCCGAGCATACAATGAGCAGTTCTTC. The full variable domain, in which reference TRBV5-1 and TRBJ2-1 provide the parts outside the CDR3, is KAGVTQTPRYLIKTRGQQVTLSCSPISGHRSVSWYQQTPGQGLQFLFEYFSETQRNKGNFPGRFSGRQFSNSRSEMNVSTLELGDSALYLCASSSPGRAYNEQFFGPGTRLTVL.

This clonotype was counted between two and nine times. The rearrangement links TRBV7-9 to TRBJ2-7, with 12 bases identical to TRBD2. With V trimmed by 2 bases and J by 1 base, 3 bases remained unmatched. The CDR3 is 16 amino acids. Germline CDR1 reads SEHNR; CDR2 reads FQNEAQ (reference sequence). CDR3 protein: CASSLLTSGGSYEQYF. The CDR3 DNA is TGTGCCAGCAGCTTATTGACTAGCGGGGGTTCCTACGAGCAGTACTTC.

This clonotype was observed at least ten times. The V call is TRBV27, the J call TRBJ1-1; D uncertain. Trimming stripped 6 bases from V and 8 bases from J, with 16 bases between. This CDR3 region has 13 residues. CDR1 and CDR2 from the germline V gene are MNHEY and SMNVEV (reference sequence). CDR3 bases: TGTGCCAGCAGACCCGTTCTAGGGTCCGAAGCTTTCTTT. This sequence encodes CASRPVLGSEAFF.

This clonotype was recorded at least ten times. This chain joins TRBV29-1 and TRBJ2-3; tentative D call: TRBD1 (5 bases). The CDR3 runs 13 residues. The V gene's germline CDR1 is SQVTM and CDR2 ANQGSEA. Trimming took 4 bases from V and 5 from J, leaving 13 bases between them. The CDR3 region is CSVGFQGGDTQYF. The DNA for the CDR3 is TGCAGCGTTGGGTTTCAGGGTGGAGATACGCAGTATTTT.

This clonotype has a handful of counts. V is TRBV5-1 and J is TRBJ1-5; D is uncertain. This CDR3 has 13 residues. The V gene's germline CDR1 is SGHRS and CDR2 YFSETQ. V was shortened by 0 bases and J by 9 bases, with 10 bases between the two germline ends. The DNA for the CDR3 is TGCGCCAGCAGCTTGGACGGTAGTCGGCCCCAGCATTTT. The encoded protein is CASSLDGSRPQHF.

The chain is built from TRBV3-1 and TRBJ2-2, with D tentatively TRBD1 (5 bases). V was pared by 2 bases and J by 6 bases, with 10 bases between. The CDR3 runs to 14 residues. CDR1 is LGHDT and CDR2 is YNNKEL in the germline V gene (reference sequence). CDR3 sequence (DNA): TGTGCCAGCAGCCAACAGGGATTCGCCGGGGAGCTGTTTTTT. It encodes CASSQQGFAGELFF. The whole variable domain, remainder taken from reference TRBV3-1 and TRBJ2-2, is DTAVSQTPKYLVTQMGNDKSIKCEQNLGHDTMYWYKQDSKKFLKIMFSYNNKELIINETVPNRFSPKSPDKAHLNLHINSLELGDSAVYFCASSQQGFAGELFFGEGSRLTVL.

This clonotype was observed many times. V usage is TRBV7-2 and J usage is TRBJ2-1; TRBD2 agrees at 8 bases. V trimming: 4 bases; J trimming: 4 bases; junction bases outside the gene matches: 9. The CDR3 length is 16 residues. CDR1 SGHTA and CDR2 FQGNSA come from the germline V gene. The CDR3 loop reads CASSSSGAGGYNEQFF. The CDR3, as DNA: TGTGCCAGCAGCTCAAGTGGCGCGGGGGGTTACAATGAGCAGTTCTTC.

This clonotype was recorded many times. This chain links TRBV30 with TRBJ2-7, with D possibly matching TRBD1 (5 bases). V was trimmed by 5 bases and J by 3 bases, leaving 11 bases between them. The CDR3 contains 12 residues. Germline V lookup: CDR1 GTSNPN, CDR2 SVGIG (reference sequence). The CDR3 is CAWSPQGYEQYF. The CDR3 DNA reads TGTGCCTGGTCCCCTCAGGGCTACGAGCAGTACTTC.

This clonotype was seen at least ten times. The chain recombines TRBV10-2 with TRBJ2-7; 7 bases map to TRBD2. Unmatched junction bases numbered 4, after V lost 0 bases and J lost 2 bases. The germline gives CDR1 WSHSY, CDR2 SAAADI. The CDR3 has 15 amino acids. CDR3 coding DNA: TGCGCCAGCAGTGAGTCAGCTAGCGGTACCTACGAGCAGTACTTC. Translation: CASSESASGTYEQYF.

CDR3 residues: CASSPRGAAGDTQYF. The CDR3 nucleotides are TGTGCCAGCAGTCCCAGGGGGGCCGCAGGAGATACGCAGTATTTT. The chain carries TRBV12-3 or TRBV12-4 and TRBJ2-3; TRBD1 might be the D (7 bases). V gave up 5 bases and J gave up 5 bases, with 17 bases separating them. There are 15 residues in the CDR3.

Comment on this clonotype: This may be a read error, as it is one base from a much larger clone. The chain joins TRBV3-1 to TRBJ1-5; D is unclear. The V end lost 1 base, the J end lost 12 bases, and 10 bases lay between the germline ends. CDR1 and CDR2 (germline): LGHDT, YNNKEL (reference sequence). The CDR3 contains 12 residues. The CDR3 reads CASSQGERGQHF. CDR3 DNA: TGTGCCAGCAGCCAAGGGGAGCGAGGCCAGCATTTT.

This clonotype has at least ten counts. The chain employs TRBV6-1 and TRBJ1-2; 7 bases are shared with TRBD1. CDR1 and CDR2 from the germline V gene are MNHNS and SASEGT. The CDR3 spans 12 residues. After removal of 5 bases from V and 6 bases from J, the junction contained 3 bases not matched to a gene. The CDR3 here is CASSFQGDGYTF. As DNA, the CDR3 is TGTGCCAGCAGTTTCCAGGGGGATGGCTACACCTTC.

This clonotype was recorded many times. This chain joins TRBV3-1 and TRBJ2-7, with TRBD2 identical over 14 bases. Losses at the gene ends were 3 bases for V and 5 bases for J; bases not matched to a gene: 3. The CDR3 is 15 residues long. Germline CDR1 and CDR2: LGHDT and YNNKEL (reference sequence). The CDR3, as DNA: TGTGCCAGCAGCCAGGGGACTAGCGGGAGCGACGAGCAGTACTTC. Protein: CASSQGTSGSDEQYF.

The chain combines TRBV20-1 with TRBJ1-5, with D uncertain. CDR3 size: 14 residues. Germline V gives CDR1 DFQATT, CDR2 SNEGSKA (reference sequence). The CDR3 loop is CSPFAGLVNQPQHF. CDR3 bases: TGCAGCCCGTTTGCGGGCTTGGTAAATCAGCCCCAGCATTTT.

This clonotype was observed a handful of times. The chain links TRBV20-1 to TRBJ2-1; 7 nucleotides match TRBD2. V lost 0 bases, J lost 7 bases, and 0 bases stayed unmatched. Germline V gene data show CDR1 as DFQATT and CDR2 as SNEGSKA (reference sequence). This CDR3 has 12 amino acids. The DNA of the CDR3 is TGCAGTGCTAGAGACGGGGGGAATGAGCAGTTCTTC. Protein sequence: CSARDGGNEQFF.